This T cell receptor (beta chain) was found in a study of shared clonotypes between healthy human individuals (dated by TCRdb to about 2020). In terms of the full investigation: The cohort comprised two women and a few men aged 18 to 49 years. To estimate repertoire size and how much clonotype sharing occurs between individuals, the study deeply sequenced the blood TCR repertoires of several healthy adults. To increase sequencing depth and limit assay-specific biases, different laboratories used diverse techniques to prepare libraries and sequence TCR repertoires. Between about 0.8 and 9 billion PBMCs per donor were obtained by leukapheresis. For each donor, CD4 naive and CD4 memory were each run on three plates, CD8 naive on two plates, and CD8 memory on one plate. Broad study findings and their caveats: Even with the large sequencing depth, rarefaction of the sorted-subset datasets indicated that sequencing was incomplete. Only blood was sampled, and tissue TCR repertoires likely differ from those in blood. About 4.5% of naive CD4, 3% to 3.5% of naive CD8, 2.3% of memory CD4, and 0.4% of memory CD8 clonotypes were shared across a handful of donors. Because the study included only a small number of donors, the genetic and exposure-history diversity represented was limited. Pairwise subsampling indicated that sequencing depth was expected to affect the degree of clonotype sharing among donors. Larger estimated clonotype richness was generally found for naive subsets than for memory subsets. Clonotypes shared by all four sorted-subset donors showed higher generation probabilities than non-shared clonotypes.

The donors were healthy, HIV-negative adults who had no recently reported acute infections or vaccinations. Only Caucasian adults living in Nashville, Tennessee, USA were represented among the donors. CD4+ T cells were enriched by magnetic negative selection; naive cells were then positively selected on CD45RA, and the negative fraction formed the memory subset. After blood collection by leukapheresis, PBMCs were isolated using Ficoll-Histopaque density gradient centrifugation and then cryopreserved in the vapor phase of liquid nitrogen. Analytical flow cytometry was used to check the purity and quantity of every magnetically sorted T cell population. Genomic DNA was isolated from every sorted fraction and measured by UV absorbance on a Nanodrop 2000c. Remarks on this clone: Its antigen specificity is not known. Base qualities were left out, and no much larger clone turns up one base away.

Using the deep immunoSEQ assay, TCR CDR3 regions were amplified from genomic DNA by multiplex PCR. Genomic DNA extracted from each cell subset was distributed evenly over all wells of several immunoSEQ 96-well plates, and each plate served as one replicate. Each replicate PCR for sorted subsets received roughly 200 ng genomic DNA, equal to roughly 30,000 T cell genomes. The purified libraries were quantified using a Qubit 3.0 fluorometer, sized with a Bioanalyzer 2100, and then quantified again using the KAPA Library Quantification kit. A separate single-read 150-cycle Illumina NextSeq 550 flow cell was used to sequence each immunoSEQ 96-well plate. On the study's bioinformatics: Because the immunoSEQ output held only junctional sequences and lacked quality scores, the filtering could not match the filtering applied to full-length reads. Sequences were annotated with PyIR, a Python wrapper for IgBLAST v1.9, using IMGT germline references to assign V/J genes and CDR3. Any read was removed if the V/J assignment was weak (E-value above 1e-6), the CDR3 was missing, or the read contained stop codons, out-of-frame junctions, or ambiguous translated residues. A V3J clonotype was defined by an identical inferred V gene, J gene, and CDR3 amino acid sequence. To compute the percentage overlap between repertoires, the number of shared unique clonotypes was divided by the size of the smaller repertoire. Three approaches were used to assess repertoire richness: RTK rarefaction, the Chao1 estimator, and Recon v2.1 estimates of unobserved clonotypes. Generation probabilities for all TCRbeta clonotypes obtained by the gDNA method from a handful of donors were computed using OLGA. Not all clones reach the TCRdb copy of this immuneACCESS table, which keeps in-frame sequences only. Checked studies attribute under half of the gap to unresolved V genes and leave the rest unexplained. Clone size and the V and J calls come from that table; the DNA yielded D and trimming. This sample comprises roughly 2 million clones, nearly 97% of them detected only once. The ten largest account for 0.1% to 0.15% of the sample.

From the cysteine up to the phenylalanine, the CDR3 has a length of 14 residues. The CDR3 DNA has 42 bases and is translated from base 1. The germline V gene encodes CDR1 SGHTA and CDR2 FQGNSA. V loses 5 bases of germline sequence and J loses 7 bases, and the interval between the two ends is 15 bases. This TCR was recovered from a young man in good health. Sequenced: naive CD4+ T cells sorted from blood. Sample cell subset or site, as interpreted from the label and publication: CD45RA+ positively selected. The V gene is TRBV7-2 and the J gene is TRBJ2-1; the best D guess is TRBD1, with 6 bases matching. The DNA reads as follows: TGTGCCAGCAGCGAGAGATTACAGGGTAATGAGCAGTTCTTC. The encoded protein is CASSERLQGNEQFF.